Listed below are T cell receptor beta chains from one sample, sequenced in a study of T cell repertoires in cytomegalovirus infection. TCRdb analysed the reads with MiXCR anew, one entry per CDR3 protein. The profile covers approximately 500,000 distinct CDR3 sequences, with approximately 11% appearing a single time and 9.5% to 13% taken by the ten largest. Sequenced sample: PBMCs. These receptors all come from a human donor in good health (CMV status not recorded). Some clones in this sample may be carry-over from other donors' samples. Each CDR3 is given with its conserved first and last residue. The D gene is left open where the match is weak. A clone size is listed for some rows: how often the clone was seen (once, few, many), or a class if it is expanded.

J gene | D gene | clone size | V gene | CDR3 protein | CDR3 DNA
TRBJ2-1 | TRBD2 | many | TRBV7-2 | CASSLEGLAPYEQFF | TGTGCCAGCAGCTTAGAAGGACTAGCTCCCTATGAGCAGTTCTTC
TRBJ1-1 | TRBD1 | - | TRBV18 | CASSPDRVWDTEAFF | TGTGCCAGCTCACCGGACAGGGTCTGGGACACTGAAGCTTTCTTT
TRBJ2-3 | - | few | TRBV19 | CASSDRPGTDTQYF | TGTGCCAGTAGTGACAGACCAGGCACAGATACGCAGTATTTT
TRBJ2-1 | - | - | TRBV10-3 | CAISGAELNKFEQFF | TGTGCCATCAGTGGGGCGGAATTAAACAAGTTCGAGCAGTTCTTC
TRBJ1-1 | - | many | TRBV20-1 | CSATHRMNTEAFF | TGCAGTGCTACACACCGAATGAACACTGAAGCTTTCTTT
TRBJ2-7 | - | many | TRBV11-1 | CASSLVGHQLYEQYF | TGTGCCAGCAGCTTGGTGGGACACCAACTATACGAGCAGTACTTC
TRBJ1-6 | - | many | TRBV27 | CASRVGFTAPLHF | TGTGCCAGCAGGGTCGGGTTCACTGCACCCCTCCACTTT
TRBJ2-5 | - | many | TRBV2 | CASSFVRGQETQYF | TGTGCCAGCAGTTTCGTTAGGGGCCAAGAGACCCAGTACTTC
TRBJ2-1 | TRBD1 | few | TRBV20-1 | CSAREWTGGVGRGNEQFF | TGCAGTGCTAGAGAATGGACAGGGGGCGTGGGTCGGGGCAATGAGCAGTTCTTC
TRBJ1-4 | - | many | TRBV11-2 | CASSLGEREKLFF | TGTGCCAGCAGCCTAGGGGAGAGAGAAAAACTGTTTTTT
TRBJ2-3 | - | - | TRBV27 | CASSLSPSGRTDTQYF | TGTGCCAGCAGTTTATCGCCTAGTGGTCGCACAGATACGCAGTATTTT
TRBJ2-1 | - | - | TRBV5-4 | CASSLVLYSSYNEQFF | TGTGCCAGCAGCTTGGTTCTGTATAGCTCCTACAATGAGCAGTTCTTC
TRBJ2-3 | - | few | TRBV19 | CASSTASRDHTDTQYF | TGTGCCAGTAGTACCGCGTCCCGGGATCACACAGATACGCAGTATTTT
TRBJ2-1 | TRBD2 | many | TRBV15 | CATSLTSGPYNEQFF | TGTGCCACCAGTCTTACTAGCGGCCCCTACAATGAGCAGTTCTTC
TRBJ1-1 | TRBD1 | many | TRBV24-1 | CATRQGVLSEAFF | TGTGCCACCAGACAGGGGGTCTTAAGTGAAGCTTTCTTT
TRBJ1-1 | - | - | TRBV7-3 | CASSLLGAEHEAFF | TGTGCCAGCAGCTTACTAGGGGCGGAACATGAAGCTTTCTTT